This T cell receptor (beta chain) was sequenced in a study of T cell repertoires in cytomegalovirus infection (dated by TCRdb to between 2019 and 2020). For context, the study as a whole: Recently identified HLA-C-restricted CMV epitopes, whose presentation resists viral immunomodulation, were targeted by peptide stimulations together with well-studied HLA-B-restricted epitopes. Donor HLA type was relevant to the analysis, as public TCR beta signatures indicated carriage of CMV infection together with the matching HLA type. What the authors observed across the whole study: The ex vivo response was dominated by HLA-C-restricted CMV-specific TCR beta clonotypes, which also provided the single most frequent clonotype in two of eight donors. Carriers of CMV infection plus the relevant HLA type were discriminated by the cumulative frequency of public TCR beta family members in the study cohort and in an independent roughly 400-donor cohort.

V and J are trimmed by 7 bases and 7 bases, and the gene matches miss 5 bases of the junction. The CDR3 measures 14 amino acids from cysteine to phenylalanine. Of the read, only the CDR3 DNA is kept; its 42 bases are in frame from base 1. Per the germline V gene, SGHVS is the CDR1 and FNYEAQ is the CDR2. This clonotype was recorded at least ten times. No cognate antigen has been identified for it. One base away there is no much larger clone; base qualities are not given. What the treatment or condition label conveys for this sample: in vitro stimulation with specific CMV peptide epitopes to enrich CMV-specific T cells. TCRdb names Illumina HiSeq 1500 as the instrument used. The public reads were reanalyzed by TCRdb: fastp trimming at Q25, MiXCR alignment, in-frame beta chains only. Rows with one shared CDR3 protein collapse into an entry with the most common genes and DNA. Here the sample has approximately 500,000 distinct CDR3 sequences; roughly 34% occur a single time. The ten largest clones add up to 17% of the sample.

Sequenced here: cultured PBMCs, sampled from culture after CMV antigen stimulation. The receptor was isolated from a human donor in good health (CMV status not recorded). Some clones in this sample may be carry-over from other donors' samples. The rearranged segments are TRBV7-6 and TRBJ2-2; TRBD2 fits 11 bases in the junction. The CDR3: CASTPTSGIGELFF. The DNA reads TGTGCCAGCACCCCGACTAGCGGGATCGGGGAGCTGTTTTTT.